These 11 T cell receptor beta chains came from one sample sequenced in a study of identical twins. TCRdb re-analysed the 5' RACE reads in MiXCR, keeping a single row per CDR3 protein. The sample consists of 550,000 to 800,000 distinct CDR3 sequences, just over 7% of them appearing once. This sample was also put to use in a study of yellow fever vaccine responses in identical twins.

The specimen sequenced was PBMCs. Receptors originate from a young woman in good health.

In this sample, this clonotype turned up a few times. The CDR3 bases are TGCAGCGTCCCCGGGACTAGCGGCCCCGGCAGTTTGACGCAGTATTTT. This sequence encodes CSVPGTSGPGSLTQYF. The chain employs TRBV29-1 and TRBJ2-3; 11 nucleotides agree with TRBD2. Per germline, CDR1 SQVTM and CDR2 ANQGSEA. This CDR3 region has 16 residues. Germline trimming cut 6 bases from V and 9 bases from J; bases unmatched to any gene: 17.

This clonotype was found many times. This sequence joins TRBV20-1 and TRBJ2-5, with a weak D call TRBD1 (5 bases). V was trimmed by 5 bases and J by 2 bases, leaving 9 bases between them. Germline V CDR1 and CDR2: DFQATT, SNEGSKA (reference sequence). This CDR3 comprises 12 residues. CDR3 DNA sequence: TGCAGTGCTTCAGGGCAGCAAGAGACCCAGTACTTC. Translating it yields CSASGQQETQYF.

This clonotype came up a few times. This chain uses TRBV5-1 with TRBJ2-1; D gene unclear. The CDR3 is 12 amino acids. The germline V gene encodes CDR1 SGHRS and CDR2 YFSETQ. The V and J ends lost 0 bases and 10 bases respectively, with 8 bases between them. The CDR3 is CASSLVGREQFF. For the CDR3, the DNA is TGCGCCAGCAGCTTGGTAGGTCGCGAGCAGTTCTTC.

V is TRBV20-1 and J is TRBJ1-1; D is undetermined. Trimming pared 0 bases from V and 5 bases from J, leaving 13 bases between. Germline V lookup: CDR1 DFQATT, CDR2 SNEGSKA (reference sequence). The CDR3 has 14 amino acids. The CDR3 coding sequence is TGCAGTGCTAGAGATGGAGCAGTCGGTACTGAAGCTTTCTTT. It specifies CSARDGAVGTEAFF.

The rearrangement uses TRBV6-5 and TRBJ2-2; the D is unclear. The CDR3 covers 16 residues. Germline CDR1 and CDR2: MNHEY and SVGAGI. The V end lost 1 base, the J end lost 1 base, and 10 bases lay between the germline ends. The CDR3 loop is CASSYFNERNTGELFF. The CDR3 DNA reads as TGTGCCAGCAGTTACTTTAATGAAAGGAACACCGGGGAGCTGTTTTTT.

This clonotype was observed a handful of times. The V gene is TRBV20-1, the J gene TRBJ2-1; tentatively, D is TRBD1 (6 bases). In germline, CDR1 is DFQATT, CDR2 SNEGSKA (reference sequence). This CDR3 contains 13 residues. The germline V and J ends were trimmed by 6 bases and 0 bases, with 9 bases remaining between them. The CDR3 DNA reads TGCAGTGCCCAGGACAGCTCCTACAATGAGCAGTTCTTC. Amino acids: CSAQDSSYNEQFF.

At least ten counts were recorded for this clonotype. The CDR3: CASSLALGQQETQYF. The CDR3 bases are TGTGCCAGCAGCTTAGCCTTGGGACAGCAAGAGACCCAGTACTTC. This chain connects TRBV7-9 to TRBJ2-5; 7 bases align to TRBD1. V lost 0 bases to trimming and J lost 2 bases; unmatched junction nucleotides: 3. Germline CDR1 and CDR2: SEHNR and FQNEAQ (reference sequence). CDR3 length: 15 residues.

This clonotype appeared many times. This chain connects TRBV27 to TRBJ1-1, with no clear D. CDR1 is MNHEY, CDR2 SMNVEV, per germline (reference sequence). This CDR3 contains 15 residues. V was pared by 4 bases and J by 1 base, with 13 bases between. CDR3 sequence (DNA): TGTGCCAGCAGTTACGGAGGGATTGGGAACACTGAAGCTTTCTTT. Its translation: CASSYGGIGNTEAFF.

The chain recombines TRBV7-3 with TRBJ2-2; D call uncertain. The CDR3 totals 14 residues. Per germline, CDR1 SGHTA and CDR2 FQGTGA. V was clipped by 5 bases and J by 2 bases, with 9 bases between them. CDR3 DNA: TGTGCCAGCAGCCCCCCTCATAACACCGGGGAGCTGTTTTTT. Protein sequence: CASSPPHNTGELFF. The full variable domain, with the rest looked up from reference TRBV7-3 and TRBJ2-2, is GAGVSQTPSNKVTEKGKYVELRCDPISGHTALYWYRQSLGQGPEFLIYFQGTGAADDSGLPNDRFFAVRPEGSVSTLKIQRTERGDSAVYLCASSPPHNTGELFFGEGSRLTVL.

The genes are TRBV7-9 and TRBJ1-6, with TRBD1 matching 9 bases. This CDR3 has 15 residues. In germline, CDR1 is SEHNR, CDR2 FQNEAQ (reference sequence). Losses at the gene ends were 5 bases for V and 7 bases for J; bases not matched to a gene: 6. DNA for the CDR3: TGTGCCAGCAGCACCGGGGACAGGGACAATTCACCCCTCCACTTT. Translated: CASSTGDRDNSPLHF.

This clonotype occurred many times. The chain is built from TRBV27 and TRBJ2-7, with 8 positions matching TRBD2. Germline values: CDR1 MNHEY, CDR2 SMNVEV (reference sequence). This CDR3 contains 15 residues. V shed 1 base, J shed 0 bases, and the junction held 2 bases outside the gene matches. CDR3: CASSLFGTSSYEQYF. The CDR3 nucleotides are TGTGCCAGCAGTTTATTTGGGACTAGCTCCTACGAGCAGTACTTC.